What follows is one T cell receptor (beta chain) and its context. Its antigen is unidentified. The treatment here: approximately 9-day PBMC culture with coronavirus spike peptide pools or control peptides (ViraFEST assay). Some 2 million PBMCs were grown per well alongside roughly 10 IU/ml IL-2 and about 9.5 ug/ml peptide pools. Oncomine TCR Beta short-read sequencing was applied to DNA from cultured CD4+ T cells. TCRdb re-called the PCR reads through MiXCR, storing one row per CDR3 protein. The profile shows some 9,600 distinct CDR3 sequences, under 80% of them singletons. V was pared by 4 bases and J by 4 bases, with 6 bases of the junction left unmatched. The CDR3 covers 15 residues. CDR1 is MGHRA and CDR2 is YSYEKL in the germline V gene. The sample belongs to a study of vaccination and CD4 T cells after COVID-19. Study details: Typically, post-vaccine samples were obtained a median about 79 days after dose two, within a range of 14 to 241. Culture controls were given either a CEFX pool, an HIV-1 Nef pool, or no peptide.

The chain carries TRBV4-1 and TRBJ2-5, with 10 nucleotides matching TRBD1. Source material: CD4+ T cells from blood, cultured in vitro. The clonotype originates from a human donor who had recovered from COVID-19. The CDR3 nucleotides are TGCGCCAGCAGCCGCCTCGACAGGGGGCGAGAGACCCAGTACTTC. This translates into CASSRLDRGRETQYF.